The present entry profiles one T cell receptor beta chain with its context. The CDR3 consists of 14 residues. Germline-derived CDR1 and CDR2 are MNHEY and SVGAGI. V shed 6 bases, J shed 4 bases, and the junction held 7 bases outside the gene matches. This specimen comes from a study of blood T cell repertoires in COVID-19. In the source study's methods: Scientists estimated how many nucleated cells there were by amplifying reference gene primers. Method: immunoSEQ multiplex PCR; TCRdb's copy keeps in-frame clones and lacks some. That table furnishes V, J and clone size, whereas the DNA furnished D and trimming. The sample has roughly 220,000 clones, roughly four fifths seen once; the top ten hold 7% to 10%.

Sequencing was carried out using peripheral blood. The clonotype originates from a woman aged 80 or over with COVID-19, enrolled during active disease. This chain connects TRBV6-5 to TRBJ1-1; 8 bases are shared with TRBD1. The DNA of the CDR3 is TGTGCCAGCAGGCTTCAGGGGGCGCGCACTGAAGCTTTCTTT. Protein product: CASRLQGARTEAFF.